Listed below are T cell receptor beta chains from one sample, sequenced in a study of Ad26.COV2.S vaccination and SARS-CoV-2 variants. Assay used: immunoSEQ multiplex PCR; TCRdb lists only in-frame clones, some missing. Among 200,000 to 300,000 clones listed, approximately 88% were seen once. The starting material was peripheral blood, obtained in a trial of Ad26.COV2.S vaccine versus placebo. The receptor source for this set is a person aged 18-60 years who received the Ad26.COV2.S COVID-19 vaccine or a placebo. CDR3s include the opening cysteine and the closing phenylalanine or tryptophan. D genes are given only for firm matches. Where a row states a size, it is once, few, many or the class of an expanded clone; other rows omit it.

len	abundance	v_gene	j_gene	d_gene	CDR3aa	CDR3nt
13	-	TRBV5-1	TRBJ1-1	-	CASSLVGYTEAFF	TGCGCCAGCAGCTTGGTCGGCTACACTGAAGCTTTCTTT
16	-	TRBV10-1	TRBJ1-2	TRBD1	CASSESKRGPNYGYTF	TGCGCCAGCAGTGAGTCGAAAAGGGGGCCAAACTATGGCTACACCTTC
15	-	TRBV4-3	TRBJ1-1	-	CASSQDRAMNTEAFF	TGCGCCAGCAGCCAAGATCGGGCCATGAACACTGAAGCTTTCTTT
14	-	TRBV29-1	TRBJ2-7	-	CSARGSASSYEQYF	TGCAGCGCCCGCGGGTCAGCAAGCTCCTACGAGCAGTACTTC
15	-	TRBV28	TRBJ2-1	TRBD2	CASSLGLLAYNEQFF	TGTGCCAGCAGTTTAGGATTACTAGCGTACAATGAGCAGTTCTTC
15	-	TRBV24-1	TRBJ2-7	TRBD1	CATSAQGTATYEQYF	TGTGCCACCAGTGCCCAAGGGACAGCAACCTACGAGCAGTACTTC
14	-	TRBV5-1	TRBJ2-1	-	CASSLKSKVSEQFF	TGCGCCAGCAGCTTGAAGTCTAAGGTGAGCGAGCAGTTCTTC
18	-	TRBV6-2/TRBV6-3	TRBJ1-5	-	CASSAYRDQIISNQPQHF	TGTGCCAGCAGTGCCTACAGGGACCAGATTATTAGCAATCAGCCCCAGCATTTT
13	once	TRBV18	TRBJ2-1	-	CASSPPGINEQFF	TGTGCCAGCTCACCACCGGGTATCAATGAGCAGTTCTTC
13	-	TRBV29-1	TRBJ2-1	-	CSVVNRDYNEQFF	TGCAGCGTTGTAAACAGGGACTACAATGAGCAGTTCTTC
18	few	TRBV6-2/TRBV6-3	TRBJ1-5	TRBD1	CASSYSISPGGDNQPQHF	TGTGCCAGCAGTTACTCGATTTCACCAGGGGGGGATAATCAGCCCCAGCATTTT
14	-	TRBV6-2/TRBV6-3	TRBJ1-1	-	CASSYQELNTEAFF	TGTGCCAGCAGTTACCAGGAGTTGAACACTGAAGCTTTCTTT
14	-	TRBV5-1	TRBJ2-3	TRBD1	CASSVDRGSDTQYF	TGCGCCAGCAGCGTGGACAGGGGGTCAGATACGCAGTATTTT
11	-	TRBV11-2	TRBJ2-1	-	CASSSRGEQFF	TGTGCCAGCAGCTCGAGGGGTGAGCAGTTCTTC
14	-	TRBV5-1	TRBJ2-1	-	CASSLMPETNEQFF	TGCGCCAGCAGCTTGATGCCCGAGACGAATGAGCAGTTCTTC
15	-	TRBV10-1	TRBJ2-5	TRBD1	CASSEGGQGQETQYF	TGCGCCAGCAGTGAGGGGGGACAGGGCCAAGAGACCCAGTACTTC
14	-	TRBV5-1	TRBJ1-2	TRBD1	CASSANRGSGGYTF	TGCGCCAGCAGCGCGAACAGGGGCTCCGGGGGCTACACCTTC
14	-	TRBV6-5	TRBJ2-5	-	CASSAPGGPETQYF	TGTGCCAGCAGCGCCCCCGGGGGCCCGGAGACCCAGTACTTC
16	-	TRBV4-2	TRBJ1-2	-	CASSQDLEAAGYGYTF	TGTGCCAGCAGCCAAGATTTAGAGGCGGCTGGCTATGGCTACACCTTC
13	few	TRBV10-3	TRBJ1-4	-	CAINRATNEKLFF	TGTGCCATCAATCGGGCAACTAATGAAAAACTGTTTTTT
15	-	TRBV4-3	TRBJ1-2	-	CASSQADAQFYGYTF	TGCGCCAGCAGCCAAGCGGATGCTCAATTTTATGGCTACACCTTC